The T cell receptor (beta chain) under discussion was sequenced for a study of cytomegalovirus exposure and HLA in healthy donors. With respect to this clone: What it binds is not known.

The CDR3 covers 14 residues. V shed 5 bases and J shed 5 bases, with 12 bases lying between them. CDR1 MGHRA and CDR2 YSYEKL come from the germline V gene. PCR primers comprised 60 Vbeta and 13 Jbeta primers. Clones were sequenced by immunoSEQ multiplex PCR, and TCRdb holds only the in-frame ones, with some missing. Among approximately 110,000 clones listed, around two thirds were seen once. Study-wide results and limits: Exclusion as indistinguishable affected some V segments, including TRBV6-2 and TRBV6-3. Later work showed greater clonal expansion in HLA-associated TCR beta chains than in equally common others. There were reportedly fewer N-insertions in an Asian-associated ancestry cluster than the approximately 670-donor mean, in a later analysis. Confirmation in vitro established that a few CMV-associated chains were specific for CMV antigens.

The specimen sequenced was PBMCs. The chain carries TRBV4-1 and TRBJ1-4, with a possible D match to TRBD1 (6 bases). The TCR originated in a man aged 45-65 years in good health and CMV-seropositive. The CDR3: CASSLDSANEKLFF. DNA of the CDR3: TGCGCCAGCAGCTTGGACAGCGCCAATGAAAAACTGTTTTTT.